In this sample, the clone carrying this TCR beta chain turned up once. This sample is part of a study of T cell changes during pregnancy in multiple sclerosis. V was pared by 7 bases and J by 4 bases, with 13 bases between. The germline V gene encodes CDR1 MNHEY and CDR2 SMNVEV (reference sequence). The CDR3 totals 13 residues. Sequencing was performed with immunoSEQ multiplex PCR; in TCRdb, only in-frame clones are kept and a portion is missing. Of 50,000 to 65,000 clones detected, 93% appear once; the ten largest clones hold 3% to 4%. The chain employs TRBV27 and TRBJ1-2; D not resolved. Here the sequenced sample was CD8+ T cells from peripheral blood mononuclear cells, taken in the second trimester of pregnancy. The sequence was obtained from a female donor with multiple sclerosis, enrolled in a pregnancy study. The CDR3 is CASTPHGSYGYTF. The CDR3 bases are TGTGCCAGCACCCCCCACGGTAGCTATGGCTACACCTTC.